The sequence of this T cell receptor (beta chain) was determined in a study of cytomegalovirus exposure and HLA in healthy donors. Study-level background: Drawn from HLA-typed donors, around 85 million unique TCRs were held in an early data release. Broader study findings: It was reportedly the case that the classifier diagnosed cytomegalovirus status with high specificity and sensitivity. Prior analysis indicated that the majority of TCR beta V segments exhibited productivity approximately 87% or approximately 30% of the time.

Germline V gene sequence: CDR1 SGHTA, CDR2 FQGNSA. Trimming took 4 bases from V and 0 from J, leaving 10 bases between them. This CDR3 contains 16 residues. The primer mix had 60 Vbeta and 13 Jbeta primers. The protocol was immunoSEQ multiplex PCR, while the TCRdb copy is restricted to in-frame clones and leaves out a portion. The sample contains about 45,000 clones, roughly 51% of which appear only once. As for this clone: The antigen is unknown.

As for the donors, each was a healthy bone marrow donor. The chain combines TRBV7-2 with TRBJ2-6; TRBD2 might be the D (6 bases). Sequences were obtained from PBMCs. This receptor was identified in a man between 60 and 75 years old in good health and CMV-seronegative. CDR3 DNA sequence: TGTGCCAGCAGCTCTGGACTAACCTCTGGGGCCAACGTCCTGACTTTC. The encoded protein is CASSSGLTSGANVLTF.